This T cell receptor beta chain was found in a study of blood T cell repertoires in COVID-19. Overall study context: Sources were T cells, B-cell-depleted T cells, or PBMCs; the material itself was cDNA or gDNA.

The data were produced by immunoSEQ multiplex PCR, yet TCRdb's version contains in-frame clones alone and is incomplete. The sample records about 400,000 clones, roughly 86% being singletons. Germline values: CDR1 SGDLS, CDR2 YYNGEE. The length of the CDR3 is 13 residues. V shed 2 bases and J shed 5 bases, with 11 bases lying between them. The sequenced sample consisted of PBMCs or T cells enriched from blood (not recorded which). The sequence was obtained from a woman aged 40 to 50 with acute COVID-19. J is TRBJ2-7 and V is TRBV9; maybe TRBD2 (7 bases). Here the CDR3 DNA reads TGTGCCAGCAGCGTGGGGGGGGCGGACGAGCAGTACTTC. Its translation is CASSVGGADEQYF.